This T cell receptor beta chain was observed in a study of shared T cell receptors in the human thymus. CDR3 size: 16 residues. The ends lost 0 bases at V and 2 bases at J; junction bases unmatched: 6. The germline CDR1 and CDR2 sequences are WNHNN and SYGVQD (reference sequence). Here immunoSEQ multiplex PCR was the method, and the copy in TCRdb shows in-frame clones only, minus some. The repertoire includes hundreds of thousands of clones, more than 70% of them detected once, and over 0.008% sits in the top ten. The same data also went into a second study, on human thymus T cells. According to that study: Donation came from healthy Finnish infants having corrective surgery for congenital heart defects. During corrective heart surgery, resections were taken, and the thymus tissue came from them. Repertoires from thymus and blood appeared to show biased V and J gene usage. Related reports documented highly overlapping thymic repertoires among unrelated individuals.

This sequence joins TRBV10-1 and TRBJ2-7; 8 bases align to TRBD2. The sequencing input was thymocytes. The TCR was taken from a boy in the first two years of life with a congenital heart defect. This CDR3 is CASSESWLAGTYEQYF. Written as DNA, the CDR3 is TGCGCCAGCAGTGAGTCGTGGCTAGCGGGCACCTACGAGCAGTACTTC.